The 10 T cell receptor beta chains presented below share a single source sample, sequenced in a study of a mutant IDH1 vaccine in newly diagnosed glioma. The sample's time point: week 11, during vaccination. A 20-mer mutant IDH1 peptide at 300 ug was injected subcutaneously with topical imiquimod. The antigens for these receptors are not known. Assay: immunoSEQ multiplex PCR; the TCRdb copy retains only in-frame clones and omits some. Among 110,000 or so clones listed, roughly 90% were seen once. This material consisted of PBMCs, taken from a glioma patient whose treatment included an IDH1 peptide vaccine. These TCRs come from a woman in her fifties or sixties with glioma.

The CDR3 spells CASSGRGQENTGELFF. DNA for the CDR3: TGTGCCAGCAGTGGCCGCGGACAGGAAAACACCGGGGAGCTGTTTTTT. The chain is built from TRBV7-9 and TRBJ2-2; 7 positions agree with TRBD1. The CDR3 is made up of 16 amino acids. Germline loops: CDR1 SEHNR, CDR2 FQNEAQ (reference sequence). The V and J ends lost 6 bases and 2 bases, in that order; junction bases with no gene match: 9.

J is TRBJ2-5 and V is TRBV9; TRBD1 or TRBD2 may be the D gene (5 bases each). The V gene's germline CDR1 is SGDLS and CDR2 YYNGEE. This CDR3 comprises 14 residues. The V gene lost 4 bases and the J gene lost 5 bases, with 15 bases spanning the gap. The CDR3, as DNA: TGTGCCAGCAGCTTGGGACCAATGACGGAGACCCAGTACTTC. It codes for CASSLGPMTETQYF.

This CDR3 is CASSYSTGYEQYF. CDR3 in DNA: TGTGCCAGCAGTTACTCGACGGGTTACGAGCAGTACTTC. This chain uses TRBV6-5 with TRBJ2-7; D is uncertain. Per the germline V gene, CDR1 is MNHEY and CDR2 is SVGAGI. V was pared by 0 bases and J by 4 bases, with 7 bases between. The CDR3 covers 13 residues.

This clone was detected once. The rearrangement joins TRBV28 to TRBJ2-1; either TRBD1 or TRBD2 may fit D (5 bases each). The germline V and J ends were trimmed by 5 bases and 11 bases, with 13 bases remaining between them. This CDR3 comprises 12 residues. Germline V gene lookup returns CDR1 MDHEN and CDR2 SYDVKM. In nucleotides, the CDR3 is TGTGCCAGCAGTGTGGTGTGGGGGAAGCAGTTCTTC. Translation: CASSVVWGKQFF.

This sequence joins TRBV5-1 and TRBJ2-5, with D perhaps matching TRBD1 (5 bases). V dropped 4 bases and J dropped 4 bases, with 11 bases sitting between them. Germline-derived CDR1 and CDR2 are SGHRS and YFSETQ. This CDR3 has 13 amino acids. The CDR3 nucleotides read TGCGCCAGCAGCCCGCGACAGTCAGAGACCCAGTACTTC. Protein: CASSPRQSETQYF.

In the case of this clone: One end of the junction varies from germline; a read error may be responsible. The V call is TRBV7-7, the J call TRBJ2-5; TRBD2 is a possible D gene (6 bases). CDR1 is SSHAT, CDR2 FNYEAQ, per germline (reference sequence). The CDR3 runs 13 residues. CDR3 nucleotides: TGTGCTAGCAGCTTAAAGGAGGGAGCGACCCAGTACTTC. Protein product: CASSLKEGATQYF.

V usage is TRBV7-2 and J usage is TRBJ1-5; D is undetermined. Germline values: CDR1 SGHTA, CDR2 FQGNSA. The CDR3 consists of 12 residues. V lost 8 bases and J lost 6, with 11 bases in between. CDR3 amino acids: CASRAGGQPQHF. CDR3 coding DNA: TGTGCCAGCCGAGCCGGTGGTCAGCCCCAGCATTTT.

This chain's CDR3 is CASRALGPFTEAFF. The CDR3 bases are TGTGCCAGCAGAGCGTTAGGGCCGTTCACTGAAGCTTTCTTT. The chain carries TRBV6-5 and TRBJ1-1; D ambiguous. Deletions cut 6 bases from V and 4 bases from J, with 15 bases between. Germline assignment: CDR1 MNHEY and CDR2 SVGAGI. This CDR3 contains 14 residues.

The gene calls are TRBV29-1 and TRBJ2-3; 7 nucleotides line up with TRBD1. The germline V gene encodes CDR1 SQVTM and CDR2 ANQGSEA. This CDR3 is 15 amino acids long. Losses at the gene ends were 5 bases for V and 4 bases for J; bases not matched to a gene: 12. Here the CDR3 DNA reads TGCAGCGTTTACGACAGGGCGCTAGGGGCAGATACGCAGTATTTT. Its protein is CSVYDRALGADTQYF.

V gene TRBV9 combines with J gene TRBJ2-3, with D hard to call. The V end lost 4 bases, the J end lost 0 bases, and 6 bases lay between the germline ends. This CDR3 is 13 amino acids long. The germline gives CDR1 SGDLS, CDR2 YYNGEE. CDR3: CASSKSSTDTQYF. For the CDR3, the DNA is TGTGCCAGCAGCAAATCTAGCACAGATACGCAGTATTTT.